This TCR beta chain was identified during a study of blood T cell repertoires in COVID-19 (dated by TCRdb to about 2020). Looking at the study overall: The collaborator samples originated in the United States, Italy and Spain and spanned the acute and convalescent phases of COVID-19. A freely available public database, intended as a resource for researchers studying the immune response to SARS-CoV-2, is where the repertoires were released. The material from the prospective study consisted of cDNA or gDNA derived from T cells, B-cell-depleted T cells, or PBMCs. Where HLA class I and class II types were available, the types were taken from metadata supplied by the sample provider, not from assay-based typing. Samples were obtained from the ongoing ImmuneRACE study (first 160 participants) and from over 1,000 subjects provided by 6 global collaborators. A de-identified subject ID, COVID-19 status, age in years and sex were almost always included in the sample metadata. Subjects who had been exposed to COVID-19, were actively infected with it, or had recovered from it provided the deeply sampled blood TCRbeta repertoires that made up the dataset.

The CDR3 has 13 amino acids, counting the end cysteine and phenylalanine. The kept DNA is CDR3 alone, 39 bases in frame from the first base. V loses 5 bases of germline sequence and J loses 2 bases, and the interval between the two ends is 10 bases. The investigation overall reported the following: The amount of clinical and demographic metadata varied by source and participant and was provided uncurated.

TCRbeta CDR3 regions were amplified from genomic DNA by means of the immunoSEQ Assay, a bias-controlled multiplex PCR. Per the original workflow: Nucleated cell counts per sample were estimated from amplification of reference gene primers within the assay. To quantify the absolute abundance of each unique TCRbeta CDR3 rearrangement, sequence reads were collapsed and filtered. For each sample, productive Simpson clonality was calculated by taking the square root of Simpson's diversity index across productive rearrangements. In its TCRdb copy, this immuneACCESS table keeps in-frame sequences only and misses some clones. Where compared with another copy, unresolved V genes explain less than half of these, and the others have no known cause. The V and J calls and clone size are taken from that table; D and trimming were inferred from the DNA. The sample table lists about 61,000 clones, 91% of them with a count of one. The biggest ten clones account for 6.5% to 9.5% of the sample.

To note about this clone: There is no known antigen for this receptor. No much larger clone is present one base from it, and per-base qualities are unavailable.

The collaborating institutions used their own protocols to collect whole blood in K2EDTA tubes. For TCRbeta analysis, collaborators shipped samples in one of three forms: frozen whole blood, isolated PBMCs, or DNA extracted from either of those sample types. Input material: peripheral blood. This chain joins TRBV12-3 or TRBV12-4 to TRBJ2-7, with no D gene named confidently. This receptor was identified in a human donor in a cohort sampled during active COVID-19. This receptor has the CDR3 CASSPDRAYEQYF. The nucleotide sequence is given as TGTGCCAGCAGTCCCGACCGGGCCTACGAGCAGTACTTC.